This is a list of T cell receptor beta chains from one sample in a study of blood T cell repertoires in COVID-19. Using immunoSEQ multiplex PCR, the repertoire was profiled, and TCRdb retains in-frame clones only, with some absent. The table shows 120,000 to 150,000 clones, with roughly nine tenths occurring only once. Sequencing input: PBMCs or T cells enriched from blood (not recorded which). These receptors all stem from a woman aged 40 to 55 who had been exposed to COVID-19. The CDR3 runs from the conserved cysteine through the conserved F or W. D genes are given only for firm matches. Size is stated for part of the rows, as once, few or many counts, or as a class when the clone is expanded.

>15|TRBD1|TRBJ1-2|TRBV7-9|-
CASSLEAGTAYGYTF
TGTGCCAGCAGCTTAGAGGCCGGGACAGCTTATGGCTACACCTTC
>14|-|TRBJ1-2|TRBV11-2|-
CASSSPGGHYGYTF
TGTGCCAGCAGCTCACCGGGCGGGCACTATGGCTACACCTTC
>14|-|TRBJ2-2|TRBV19|-
CASTTTQGTGELFF
TGTGCCAGTACCACCACCCAGGGAACCGGGGAGCTGTTTTTT
>16|TRBD2|TRBJ2-3|TRBV6-6|-
CASSSPGTTSTDTQYF
TGTGCCAGCAGTTCTCCCGGGACTACTAGCACAGATACGCAGTATTTT
>12|TRBD1|TRBJ2-7|TRBV27|-
CASSGITGGRYF
TGTGCCAGCTCAGGAATCACAGGGGGCCGGTACTTC
>15|TRBD1|TRBJ1-2|TRBV9|-
CASSSGGQGVEGYTF
TGTGCCAGCAGCTCGGGCGGACAGGGAGTGGAGGGCTACACCTTC
>15|TRBD1|TRBJ1-3|TRBV6-5|few
CASSATGVSGNTIYF
TGTGCCAGCAGCGCCACAGGGGTCTCTGGAAACACCATATATTTT
>16|-|TRBJ1-1|TRBV6-1|-
CASSEYRVGLNTEAFF
TGTGCCAGCAGTGAATACAGGGTCGGGTTGAACACTGAAGCTTTCTTT
>14|TRBD2|TRBJ2-5|TRBV5-4|-
CASSSRLAEETQYF
TGTGCCAGCAGCTCGAGGCTAGCGGAAGAGACCCAGTACTTC
>17|-|TRBJ2-2|TRBV4-1|-
CASSQVIAGVNTGELFF
TGCGCCAGCAGCCAAGTTATCGCAGGTGTAAACACCGGGGAGCTGTTTTTT
>15|-|TRBJ1-4|TRBV25-1|-
CASSDPGSGNEKLFF
TGTGCCAGCAGTGACCCCGGGTCCGGTAATGAAAAACTGTTTTTT
>17|-|TRBJ2-7|TRBV4-3|-
CASSQDLLGRDTYEQYF
TGCGCCAGCAGCCAAGATCTGTTGGGCAGGGACACCTACGAGCAGTACTTC
>13|-|TRBJ1-6|TRBV12-3/TRBV12-4|-
CASSQGPNSPLHF
TGTGCCAGCAGCCAGGGGCCTAATTCACCCCTCCACTTT
>13|-|TRBJ1-2|TRBV4-1|-
CASSQPGRYGYTF
TGCGCCAGCAGCCAACCAGGGCGCTATGGCTACACCTTC
>13|TRBD1|TRBJ2-2|TRBV2|once
CAATGGDTGELFF
TGTGCCGCGACAGGGGGAGACACCGGGGAGCTGTTTTTT
>13|-|TRBJ1-4|TRBV12-3/TRBV12-4|-
CASSLATLTKLFF
TGTGCCAGCAGTTTAGCGACTTTAACAAAACTGTTTTTT
>16|TRBD1|TRBJ1-3|TRBV25-1|-
CASSELGDRGGNTIYF
TGTGCCAGCAGTGAATTAGGGGACAGGGGCGGAAACACCATATATTTT
>16|-|TRBJ1-2|TRBV23-1|-
CASSQPMGAFGYGYTF
TGCGCCAGCAGTCAACCGATGGGAGCGTTTGGCTATGGCTACACCTTC
>12|-|TRBJ2-1|TRBV11-3|-
CASSKESEEQFF
TGTGCCAGCAGCAAGGAGTCAGAAGAGCAGTTCTTC
>15|-|TRBJ1-1|TRBV27|-
CASSLQGRGNTEAFF
TGTGCCAGCAGTTTACAGGGGAGAGGGAACACTGAAGCTTTCTTT
>15|-|TRBJ2-3|TRBV4-1|once
CASSLLSERADTQYF
TGCGCCAGCAGCCTCCTGTCGGAGCGGGCAGATACGCAGTATTTT
>14|TRBD2|TRBJ2-1|TRBV5-1|-
CASSDGGARDEQFF
TGCGCCAGCAGCGACGGGGGGGCCAGGGATGAGCAGTTCTTC
>15|TRBD1|TRBJ2-7|TRBV5-1|once
CASSSPGTGSREQYF
TGCGCCAGCAGCTCCCCCGGGACAGGGTCTAGGGAGCAGTACTTC
>13|TRBD1|TRBJ2-7|TRBV12-3/TRBV12-4|-
CASSPTGVYEQYF
TGTGCCAGCAGTCCTACAGGGGTCTACGAGCAGTACTTC
>17|TRBD2|TRBJ2-2|TRBV28|-
CASSLSRGLAETGELFF
TGTGCCAGCAGTCTATCTCGGGGACTAGCGGAGACCGGGGAGCTGTTTTTT
>17|-|TRBJ2-1|TRBV9|-
CASSVAGPTSPYNEQFF
TGTGCCAGCAGCGTGGCGGGACCAACCAGCCCCTACAATGAGCAGTTCTTC
>14|TRBD1|TRBJ1-4|TRBV4-1|few
CASSLRDRGEKLFF
TGCGCCAGCAGCCTCCGGGACAGGGGTGAAAAACTGTTTTTT
>15|-|TRBJ1-1|TRBV4-3|-
CASSQAPVMNTEAFF
TGCGCCAGCAGCCAAGCTCCGGTGATGAACACTGAAGCTTTCTTT
>16|TRBD1|TRBJ1-5|TRBV19|-
CASTRNRQGANQPQHF
TGTGCCAGTACCCGCAACCGACAGGGGGCGAATCAGCCCCAGCATTTT
>16|TRBD2|TRBJ2-1|TRBV7-9|-
CASSLSGGARGNEQFF
TGTGCCAGCAGCTTAAGCGGGGGGGCCCGAGGCAATGAGCAGTTCTTC
>14|-|TRBJ2-7|TRBV6-5|-
CASQPGASRREQYF
TGTGCCAGCCAACCAGGGGCTTCGAGGCGCGAGCAGTACTTC